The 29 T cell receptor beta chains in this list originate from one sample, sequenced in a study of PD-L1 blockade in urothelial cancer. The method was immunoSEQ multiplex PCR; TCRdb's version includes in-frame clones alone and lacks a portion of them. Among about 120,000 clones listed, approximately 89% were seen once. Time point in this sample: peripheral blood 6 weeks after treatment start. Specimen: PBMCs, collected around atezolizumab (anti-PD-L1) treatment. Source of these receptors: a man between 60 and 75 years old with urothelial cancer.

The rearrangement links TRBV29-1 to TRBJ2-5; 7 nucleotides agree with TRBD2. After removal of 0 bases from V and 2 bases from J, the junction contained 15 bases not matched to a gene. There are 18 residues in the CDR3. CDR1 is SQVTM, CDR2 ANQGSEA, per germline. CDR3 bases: TGCAGCGTTGAAGAAGGGACCTGGGGGGAGGGCTCGCAAGAGACCCAGTACTTC. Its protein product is CSVEEGTWGEGSQETQYF.

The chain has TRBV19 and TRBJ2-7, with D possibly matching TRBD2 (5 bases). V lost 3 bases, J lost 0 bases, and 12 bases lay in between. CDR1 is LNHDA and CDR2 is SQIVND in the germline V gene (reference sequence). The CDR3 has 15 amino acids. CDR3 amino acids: CASSIQRSGSYEQYF. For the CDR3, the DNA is TGTGCCAGTAGTATTCAAAGGAGCGGCTCCTACGAGCAGTACTTC.

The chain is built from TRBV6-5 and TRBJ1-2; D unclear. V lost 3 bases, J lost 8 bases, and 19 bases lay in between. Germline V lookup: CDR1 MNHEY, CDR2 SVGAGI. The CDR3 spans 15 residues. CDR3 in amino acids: CASSYSGGRASGYTF. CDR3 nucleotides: TGTGCCAGCAGTTATAGTGGTGGGAGGGCTTCGGGCTACACCTTC.

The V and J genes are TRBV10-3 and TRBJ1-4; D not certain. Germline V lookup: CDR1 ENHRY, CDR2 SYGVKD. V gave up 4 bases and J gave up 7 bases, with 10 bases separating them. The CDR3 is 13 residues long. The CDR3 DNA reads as TGTGCCATCAGTGGGACGGGGTTTGAAAAACTGTTTTTT. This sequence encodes CAISGTGFEKLFF.

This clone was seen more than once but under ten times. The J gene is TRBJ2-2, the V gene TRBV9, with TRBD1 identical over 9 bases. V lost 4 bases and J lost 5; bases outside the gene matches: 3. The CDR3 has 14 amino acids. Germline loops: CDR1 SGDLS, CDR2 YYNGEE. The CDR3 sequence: CASSRTGVTGELFF. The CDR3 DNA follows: TGTGCCAGCAGCAGGACAGGGGTGACCGGGGAGCTGTTTTTT.

CDR3 DNA: TGTGCCAGCAGCAGGGACAGGGGGCAGGGGGGCTATGGCTACACCTTC. This translates into CASSRDRGQGGYGYTF. The V and J genes are TRBV5-4 and TRBJ1-2; 12 bases map to TRBD1. The V segment lost 4 bases and the J segment 4 bases; nucleotides outside the gene matches: 8. The CDR3 runs to 16 residues. Germline-derived CDR1 and CDR2 are SGHNT and YYREEE (reference sequence).

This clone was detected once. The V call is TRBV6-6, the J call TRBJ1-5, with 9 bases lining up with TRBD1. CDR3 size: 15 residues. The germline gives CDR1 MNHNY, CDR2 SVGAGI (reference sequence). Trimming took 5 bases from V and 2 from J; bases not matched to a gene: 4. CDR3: CASSQDRGGNQPQHF. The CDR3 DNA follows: TGTGCCAGCAGTCAGGACAGGGGCGGCAATCAGCCCCAGCATTTT.

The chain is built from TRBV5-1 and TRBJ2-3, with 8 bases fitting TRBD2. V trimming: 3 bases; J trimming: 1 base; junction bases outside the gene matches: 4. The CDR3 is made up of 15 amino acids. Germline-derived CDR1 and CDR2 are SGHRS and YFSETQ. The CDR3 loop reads CASSYSGDRTDTQYF. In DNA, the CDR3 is TGCGCCAGCAGCTATAGCGGGGATCGCACAGATACGCAGTATTTT.

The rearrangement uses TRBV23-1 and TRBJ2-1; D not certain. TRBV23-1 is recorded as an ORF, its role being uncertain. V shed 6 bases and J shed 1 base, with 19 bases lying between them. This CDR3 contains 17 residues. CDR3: CASRNPPLAGSYNEQFF. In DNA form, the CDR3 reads TGCGCCAGCAGGAATCCCCCACTGGCAGGATCCTACAATGAGCAGTTCTTC.

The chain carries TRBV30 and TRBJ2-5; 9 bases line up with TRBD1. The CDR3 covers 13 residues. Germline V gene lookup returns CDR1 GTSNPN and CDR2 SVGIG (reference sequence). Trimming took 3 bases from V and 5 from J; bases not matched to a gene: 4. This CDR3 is CAWSLTGGETQYF. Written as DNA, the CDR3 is TGTGCCTGGAGCCTGACAGGGGGGGAGACCCAGTACTTC.

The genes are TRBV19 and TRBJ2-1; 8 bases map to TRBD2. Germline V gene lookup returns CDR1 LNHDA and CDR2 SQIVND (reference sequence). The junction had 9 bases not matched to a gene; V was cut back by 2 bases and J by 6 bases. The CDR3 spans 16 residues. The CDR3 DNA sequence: TGTGCCAGTAGTATAAGGGGGACTAGAATTACCAATGAGCAGTTCTTC. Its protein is CASSIRGTRITNEQFF.

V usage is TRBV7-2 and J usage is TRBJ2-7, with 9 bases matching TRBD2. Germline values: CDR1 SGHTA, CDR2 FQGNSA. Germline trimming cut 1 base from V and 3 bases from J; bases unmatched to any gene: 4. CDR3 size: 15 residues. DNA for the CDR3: TGTGCCAGCAGCTTAGGGTTAGCGGGGGACTACGAGCAGTACTTC. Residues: CASSLGLAGDYEQYF.

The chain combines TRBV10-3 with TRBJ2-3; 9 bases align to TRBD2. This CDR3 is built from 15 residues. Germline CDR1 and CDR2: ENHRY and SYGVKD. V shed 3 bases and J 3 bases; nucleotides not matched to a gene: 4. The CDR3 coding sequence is TGTGCCATCAGTGATGGCGGGGGGGTGACAGATACGCAGTATTTT. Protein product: CAISDGGGVTDTQYF.

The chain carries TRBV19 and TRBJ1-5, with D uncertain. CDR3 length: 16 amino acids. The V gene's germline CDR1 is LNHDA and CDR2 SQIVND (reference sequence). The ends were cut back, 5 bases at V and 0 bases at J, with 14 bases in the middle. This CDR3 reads CASSVYRGLSNQPQHF. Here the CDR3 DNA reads TGTGCCAGTAGTGTCTATCGGGGTCTTAGCAATCAGCCCCAGCATTTT.

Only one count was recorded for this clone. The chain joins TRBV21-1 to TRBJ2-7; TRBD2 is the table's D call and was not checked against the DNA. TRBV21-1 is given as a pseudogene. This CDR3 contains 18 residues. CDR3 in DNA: TGTGCCAGCAGCAAATTGAAAGGGCTAGCGGGAGGATTGTACGAGCAGTACTTC. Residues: CASSKLKGLAGGLYEQYF.

CDR3 residues: CASSIIGESNQPQHF. DNA for the CDR3: TGTGCCAGTAGTATAATAGGGGAAAGCAATCAGCCCCAGCATTTT. The V and J genes are TRBV19 and TRBJ1-5, with D possibly matching TRBD1 (5 bases). This CDR3 comprises 15 residues. V lost 2 bases and J 1 base, leaving 9 bases between the germline ends. The germline gives CDR1 LNHDA, CDR2 SQIVND (reference sequence).

The DNA of the CDR3 is TGTGCCATCCGAAGCCCAGGGGTGGAGACCCAGTACTTC. Amino acids: CAIRSPGVETQYF. The chain combines TRBV28 with TRBJ2-5; possible D gene TRBD1, 6 bases. This CDR3 spans 13 amino acids. Trimming took off 10 bases at V and 5 bases at J, with 17 bases between the two ends. Germline CDR1 MDHEN, CDR2 SYDVKM. The full variable domain, completed using reference TRBV28 and TRBJ2-5, is DVKVTQSSRYLVKRTGEKVFLECVQDMDHENMFWYRQDPGLGLRLIYFSYDVKMKEKGDIPEGYSVSREKKERFSLILESASTNQTSMYLCAIRSPGVETQYFGPGTRLLVL.

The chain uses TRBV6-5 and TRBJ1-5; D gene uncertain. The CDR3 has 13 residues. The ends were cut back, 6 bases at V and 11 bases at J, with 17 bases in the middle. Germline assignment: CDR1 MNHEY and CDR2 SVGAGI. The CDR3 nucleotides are TGTGCCAGCAGGCCGGGCGCCGAACTAGCCCAGCATTTT. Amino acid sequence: CASRPGAELAQHF.

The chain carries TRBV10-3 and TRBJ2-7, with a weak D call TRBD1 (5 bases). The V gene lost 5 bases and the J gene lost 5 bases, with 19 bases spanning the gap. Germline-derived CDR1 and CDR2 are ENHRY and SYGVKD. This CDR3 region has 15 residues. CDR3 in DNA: TGTGCCATCAGTCTTACAGGTGGAAAAATCGACGAGCAGTACTTC. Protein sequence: CAISLTGGKIDEQYF.

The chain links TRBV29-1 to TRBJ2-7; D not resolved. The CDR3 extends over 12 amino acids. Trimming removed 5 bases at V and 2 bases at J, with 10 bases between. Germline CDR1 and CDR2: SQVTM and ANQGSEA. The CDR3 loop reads CSVSERAYEQYF. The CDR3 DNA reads TGCAGCGTTAGCGAGAGAGCCTACGAGCAGTACTTC.

The DNA of the CDR3 is TGTGCCAGTAGTTACTACAGGGAAACTGAAGCTTTCTTT. Translated: CASSYYRETEAFF. This chain joins TRBV19 and TRBJ1-1, with TRBD1 as a possible D gene (6 bases). The CDR3 loop spans 13 amino acids. Per the germline V gene, CDR1 is LNHDA and CDR2 is SQIVND (reference sequence). Trimming shortened V by 5 bases and J by 5 bases, and 12 bases separated the two germline ends.

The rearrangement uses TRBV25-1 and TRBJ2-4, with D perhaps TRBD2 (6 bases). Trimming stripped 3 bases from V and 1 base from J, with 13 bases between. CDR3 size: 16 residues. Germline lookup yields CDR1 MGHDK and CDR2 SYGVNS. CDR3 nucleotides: TGTGCCAGCAGTGATCCCCGGGGGTCGGCCAAAAACATTCAGTACTTC. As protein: CASSDPRGSAKNIQYF.

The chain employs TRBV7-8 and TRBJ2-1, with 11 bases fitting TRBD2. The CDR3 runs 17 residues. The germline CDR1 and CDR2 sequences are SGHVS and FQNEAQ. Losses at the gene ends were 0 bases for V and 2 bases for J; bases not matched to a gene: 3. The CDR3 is CASSLATSGRTYNEQFF. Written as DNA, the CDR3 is TGTGCCAGCAGCTTAGCTACTAGCGGGAGAACCTACAATGAGCAGTTCTTC.

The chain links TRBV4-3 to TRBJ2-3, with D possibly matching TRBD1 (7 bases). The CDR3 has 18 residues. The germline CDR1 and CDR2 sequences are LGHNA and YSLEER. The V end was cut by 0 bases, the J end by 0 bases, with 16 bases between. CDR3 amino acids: CASSQDRPGGTSTDTQYF. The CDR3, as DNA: TGCGCCAGCAGCCAAGATCGACCAGGGGGGACAAGCACAGATACGCAGTATTTT.

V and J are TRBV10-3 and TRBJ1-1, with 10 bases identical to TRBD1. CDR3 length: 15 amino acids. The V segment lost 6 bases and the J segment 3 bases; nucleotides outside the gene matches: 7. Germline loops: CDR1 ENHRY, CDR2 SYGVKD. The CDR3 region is CAIRRDRGGDTEAFF. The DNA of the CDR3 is TGTGCCATCAGGAGGGACAGGGGAGGGGACACTGAAGCTTTCTTT.

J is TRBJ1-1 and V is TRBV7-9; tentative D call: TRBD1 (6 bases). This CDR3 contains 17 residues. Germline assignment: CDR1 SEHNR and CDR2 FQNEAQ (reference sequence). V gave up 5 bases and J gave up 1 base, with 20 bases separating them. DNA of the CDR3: TGTGCCAGCAGCCCCCTTACAGGGTTCAAATCGAACACTGAAGCTTTCTTT. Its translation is CASSPLTGFKSNTEAFF. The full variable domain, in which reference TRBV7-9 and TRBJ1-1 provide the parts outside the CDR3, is DTGVSQNPRHKITKRGQNVTFRCDPISEHNRLYWYRQTLGQGPEFLTYFQNEAQLEKSRLLSDRFSAERPKGSFSTLEIQRTEQGDSAMYLCASSPLTGFKSNTEAFFGQGTRLTVV.

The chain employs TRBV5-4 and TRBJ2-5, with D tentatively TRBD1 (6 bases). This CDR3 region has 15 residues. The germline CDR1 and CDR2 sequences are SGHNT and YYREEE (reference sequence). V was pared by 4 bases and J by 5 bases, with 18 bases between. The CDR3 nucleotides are TGTGCCAGCAGCCAAGGGCAATCTCAGGGGGAGACCCAGTACTTC. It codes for CASSQGQSQGETQYF.

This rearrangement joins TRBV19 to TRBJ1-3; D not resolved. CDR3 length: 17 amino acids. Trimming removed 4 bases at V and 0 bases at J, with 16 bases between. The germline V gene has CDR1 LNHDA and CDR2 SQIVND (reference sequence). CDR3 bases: TGTGCCAGTAGTACTACAACAGCAAAATCCTCTGGAAACACCATATATTTT. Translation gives CASSTTTAKSSGNTIYF.

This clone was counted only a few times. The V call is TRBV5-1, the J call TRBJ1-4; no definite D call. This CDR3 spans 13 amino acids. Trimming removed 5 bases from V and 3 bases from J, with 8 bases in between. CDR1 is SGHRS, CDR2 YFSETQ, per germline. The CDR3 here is CASSEQPNEKLFF. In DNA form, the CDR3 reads TGCGCCAGCAGTGAACAGCCTAATGAAAAACTGTTTTTT.